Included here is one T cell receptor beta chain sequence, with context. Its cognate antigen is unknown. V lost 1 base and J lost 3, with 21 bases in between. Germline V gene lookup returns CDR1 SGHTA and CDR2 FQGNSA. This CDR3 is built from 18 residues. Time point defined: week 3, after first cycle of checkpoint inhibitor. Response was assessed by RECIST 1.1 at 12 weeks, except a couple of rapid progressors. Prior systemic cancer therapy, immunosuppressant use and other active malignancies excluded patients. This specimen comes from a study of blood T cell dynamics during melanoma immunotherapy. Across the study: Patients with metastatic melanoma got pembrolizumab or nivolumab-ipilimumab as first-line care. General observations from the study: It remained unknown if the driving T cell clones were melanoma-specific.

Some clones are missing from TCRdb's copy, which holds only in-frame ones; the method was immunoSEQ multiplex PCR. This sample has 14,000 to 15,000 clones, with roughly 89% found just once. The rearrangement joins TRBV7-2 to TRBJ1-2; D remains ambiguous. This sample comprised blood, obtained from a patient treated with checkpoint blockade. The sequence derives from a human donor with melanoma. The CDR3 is CASSLGLRVERLHYGYTF. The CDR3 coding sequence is TGTGCCAGCAGCTTAGGGTTGCGGGTCGAACGCCTTCACTATGGCTACACCTTC. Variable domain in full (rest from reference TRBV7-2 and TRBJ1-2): GAGVSQSPSNKVTEKGKDVELRCDPISGHTALYWYRQSLGQGLEFLIYFQGNSAPDKSGLPSDRFSAERTGGSVSTLTIQRTQQEDSAVYLCASSLGLRVERLHYGYTFGSGTRLTVV.